Following are 31 T cell receptor beta chains from one sample sequenced in a study of shared clonotypes between healthy human individuals. Only in-frame clones appear in the TCRdb table, and some are missing; sequencing was by immunoSEQ multiplex PCR. The sample holds 400,000 to 600,000 clones, 79% seen once. Sample: PBMCs. The receptors here all came from a woman aged 40 to 50 in good health. Some clones in this sample may be carry-over from other donors' samples.

This chain joins TRBV28 and TRBJ1-1; no definite D call. CDR1 is MDHEN, CDR2 SYDVKM, per germline. V lost 3 bases to trimming and J lost 12 bases, with 11 bases between them. There are 11 residues in the CDR3. In DNA, the CDR3 is TGTGCCAGCAGTTTGGCAGTCAGGCCTTTCTTT. This translates into CASSLAVRPFF.

J is TRBJ2-1 and V is TRBV13; D unclear. V lost 0 bases, J lost 5 bases, and 8 bases lay in between. The germline V gene encodes CDR1 PRHDT and CDR2 FYEKMQ (reference sequence). This CDR3 contains 14 residues. The DNA of the CDR3 is TGTGCCAGCAGCTTAGGCCGCGGAGACAATGAGCAGTTCTTC. It specifies CASSLGRGDNEQFF.

The chain combines TRBV19 with TRBJ2-1; TRBD1 aligns across 7 bases. Germline assignment: CDR1 LNHDA and CDR2 SQIVND (reference sequence). J gave up 4 bases and V 2 bases, and 5 bases lay outside the gene matches. The CDR3 has 15 amino acids. CDR3 bases: TGTGCCAGTAGTATAAGGAGACAGGGTTACAATGAGCAGTTCTTC. This codes for CASSIRRQGYNEQFF. Full variable domain (missing parts from reference TRBV19 and TRBJ2-1): DGGITQSPKYLFRKEGQNVTLSCEQNLNHDAMYWYRQDPGQGLRLIYYSQIVNDFQKGDIAEGYSVSREKKESFPLTVTSAQKNPTAFYLCASSIRRQGYNEQFFGPGTRLTVL.

This clone has a single count. The rearrangement uses TRBV5-4 and TRBJ2-3, with D possibly being TRBD2 (5 bases). Trimming left V 0 bases short and J 9 bases short, with 17 bases between. Germline lookup yields CDR1 SGHNT and CDR2 YYREEE (reference sequence). The CDR3 extends over 15 amino acids. CDR3 coding DNA: TGTGCCAGCAGCTTGGGAGGACCAATGGAGGTGACGCAGTATTTT. Translation gives CASSLGGPMEVTQYF.

The rearrangement joins TRBV6-5 to TRBJ2-1; D might be TRBD1 or TRBD2, each matching 5 bases. Germline V gene lookup returns CDR1 MNHEY and CDR2 SVGAGI. The CDR3 is made up of 13 amino acids. With 5 bases removed from V and 10 bases from J, the gap between germline ends came to 15 bases. The CDR3 protein is CASSVTRSGEQFF. The CDR3 nucleotides read TGTGCCAGCAGTGTCACTAGGTCAGGGGAGCAGTTCTTC.

J is TRBJ2-3 and V is TRBV7-9; the D gene is possibly TRBD1 (5 bases). The V and J ends lost 0 bases and 2 bases respectively, with 12 bases between them. Per the germline V gene, CDR1 is SEHNR and CDR2 is FQNEAQ (reference sequence). CDR3 length: 16 amino acids. This CDR3 is CASSLAFGANTDTQYF. The CDR3 bases are TGTGCCAGCAGCTTAGCATTTGGGGCTAACACAGATACGCAGTATTTT. The variable domain in full, with the rest retrieved from reference TRBV7-9 and TRBJ2-3, is DTGVSQNPRHKITKRGQNVTFRCDPISEHNRLYWYRQTLGQGPEFLTYFQNEAQLEKSRLLSDRFSAERPKGSFSTLEIQRTEQGDSAMYLCASSLAFGANTDTQYFGPGTRLTVL.

The chain links TRBV2 to TRBJ2-5; 10 nucleotides line up with TRBD2. The CDR3 runs 14 residues. Germline V gene data show CDR1 as SNHLY and CDR2 as FYNNEI. The trim removed 3 bases at V and 9 bases at J, leaving 7 bases unmatched. The CDR3 region is CASSELAGEAAQYF. The CDR3 nucleotides are TGTGCCAGCAGTGAGCTAGCGGGGGAGGCTGCCCAGTACTTC.

The chain couples TRBV5-4 to TRBJ2-2; TRBD2 aligns across 7 bases. Germline assignment: CDR1 SGHNT and CDR2 YYREEE (reference sequence). CDR3 length: 17 residues. With 4 bases clipped from V and 4 bases from J, the junction kept 13 bases outside the gene matches. The CDR3 sequence: CASSRAPGRARTGELFF. The CDR3 DNA reads as TGTGCCAGCAGCCGGGCCCCTGGGAGGGCTCGCACCGGGGAGCTGTTTTTT.

The rearrangement uses TRBV10-3 and TRBJ2-1; maybe TRBD1 (6 bases). The V gene's germline CDR1 is ENHRY and CDR2 SYGVKD. Trimming left V 4 bases short and J 10 bases short, with 14 bases between. The CDR3 runs 13 residues. The CDR3 spells CAISVGRGEEQFF. CDR3 sequence (DNA): TGTGCCATCAGTGTAGGCAGGGGTGAGGAGCAGTTCTTC.

The chain carries TRBV7-2 and TRBJ2-7; possibly TRBD2 for D (6 bases). The germline CDR1 and CDR2 sequences are SGHTA and FQGNSA. V shed 1 base and J shed 2 bases, with 12 bases lying between them. The CDR3 sequence is 15 residues long. The CDR3 protein is CASSLGLVAAYEQYF. In DNA, the CDR3 is TGTGCCAGCAGCTTAGGACTAGTAGCGGCCTACGAGCAGTACTTC.

The V call is TRBV10-2, the J call TRBJ2-5; possible D gene TRBD1, 5 bases. The J call is in doubt because the DNA end fits TRBJ2-7 better. The length of the CDR3 is 14 residues. CDR1 is WSHSY, CDR2 SAAADI, per germline. The DNA of the CDR3 is TGCGCCAGCAGTGACTCGGACACCGCGACCGAGCAGTACTTC. As protein: CASSDSDTATEQYF.

This sequence joins TRBV10-3 and TRBJ2-7, with TRBD2 matching over 13 bases. The germline gives CDR1 ENHRY, CDR2 SYGVKD. Trimming at V came to 6 bases and at J to 0 bases, leaving 5 bases not matched to a gene. The CDR3 totals 16 residues. The CDR3 protein is CAIRTSGRPYSYEQYF. DNA for the CDR3: TGTGCCATCAGGACTAGCGGGAGGCCCTACTCCTACGAGCAGTACTTC.

This clone was observed many times. J is TRBJ1-1 and V is TRBV5-5; D may be TRBD1 (5 bases). The V gene lost 0 bases and the J gene lost 3 bases, with 9 bases spanning the gap. Germline CDR1 SGHKS, CDR2 YYEKEE (reference sequence). The CDR3 has 14 amino acids. In DNA, the CDR3 is TGTGCCAGCAGCTTGGCCGGCAGGGACACTGAAGCTTTCTTT. It translates to CASSLAGRDTEAFF.

As regards this clone: A read error may explain this, as a much larger clone is one base away. The sample carries other DNA sequences with the same CDR3. The genes are TRBV27 and TRBJ2-2; D uncertain. Trimming shortened V by 3 bases and J by 2 bases, and 1 base separated the two germline ends. Germline V lookup: CDR1 MNHEY, CDR2 SMNVEV (reference sequence). This CDR3 has 12 amino acids. Here the CDR3 reads CASSFNTGELFF. CDR3 sequence (DNA): TGTGCCAGCAGTTTTAACACCGGGGAGCTGTTTTTT.

This clone was found a few times. V usage is TRBV11-2 and J usage is TRBJ2-7; D remains unclear. V was trimmed by 8 bases and J by 1 base, leaving 12 bases between them. Germline CDR1 is SGHAT and CDR2 is FQNNGV. The CDR3 length is 13 residues. The CDR3 nucleotides are TGTGCCAGCGGGCCTGCTCCGTCCTACGAGCAGTACTTC. Encoded protein: CASGPAPSYEQYF.

The chain joins TRBV11-1 to TRBJ1-1; D is perhaps TRBD1 (5 bases). Germline assignment: CDR1 SGHAT and CDR2 FQDESV (reference sequence). The CDR3 runs 14 residues. V was pared by 6 bases and J by 3 bases, with 14 bases between. The CDR3 DNA reads TGTGCCAGCAGTCCTTGGGGGAGGGACACTGAAGCTTTCTTT. It specifies CASSPWGRDTEAFF.

V gene TRBV27 combines with J gene TRBJ2-6; D unclear. V lost 4 bases to trimming and J lost 0 bases, with 10 bases between them. Germline V gene sequence: CDR1 MNHEY, CDR2 SMNVEV (reference sequence). There are 16 residues in the CDR3. The DNA for the CDR3 is TGTGCCAGCAGTTCGACCTACAGCTCTGGGGCCAACGTCCTGACTTTC. Protein sequence: CASSSTYSSGANVLTF. Full variable domain (rest looked up from reference TRBV27 and TRBJ2-6): EAQVTQNPRYLITVTGKKLTVTCSQNMNHEYMSWYRQDPGLGLRQIYYSMNVEVTDKGDVPEGYKVSRKEKRNFPLILESPSPNQTSLYFCASSSTYSSGANVLTFGAGSRLTVL.

The CDR3 here is CASSRTAASNYGYTF. The CDR3 bases are TGTGCCAGCAGCCGGACAGCTGCGAGTAACTATGGCTACACCTTC. The V call is TRBV2, the J call TRBJ1-2; TRBD1 might be the D (6 bases). The CDR3 covers 15 residues. V gave up 6 bases and J gave up 1 base, with 15 bases separating them. CDR1 and CDR2 from the germline V gene are SNHLY and FYNNEI.

The chain couples TRBV9 to TRBJ2-1; TRBD2 aligns across 11 bases. The junction had 3 bases not matched to a gene; V was cut back by 4 bases and J by 6 bases. The CDR3 sequence is 14 residues long. Germline V gene lookup returns CDR1 SGDLS and CDR2 YYNGEE. In nucleotides, the CDR3 is TGTGCCAGCAGCATCCTAGCGGGAGGCAATGAGCAGTTCTTC. This sequence encodes CASSILAGGNEQFF.

This chain connects TRBV5-8 to TRBJ1-2; the match to TRBD1 covers 7 bases. This CDR3 spans 17 amino acids. J lost 0 bases, V lost 0 bases, and 8 bases had no gene match. Germline V CDR1 and CDR2: SGHTS, YDEGEE. The CDR3 region has the DNA TGTGCCAGCAGCTTGGTCGGCAGGGGGACTCCTAACTATGGCTACACCTTC. Translated, it gives CASSLVGRGTPNYGYTF.

Regarding this clone: The sample carries other DNA sequences with the same CDR3. For the CDR3, the DNA is TGTGCCAGCAGCTTAGACAGGGGGACAGATACGCAGTATTTT. Translated: CASSLDRGTDTQYF. The gene calls are TRBV7-2 and TRBJ2-3; 8 nucleotides match TRBD1. CDR3 length: 14 residues. The V and J ends lost 1 base and 3 bases, in that order; junction bases with no gene match: 0. Germline lookup yields CDR1 SGHTA and CDR2 FQGNSA.

This clone was detected many times. The V gene is TRBV28, the J gene TRBJ2-3, with a possible D match to TRBD2 (7 bases). This CDR3 is 16 amino acids long. Germline V gene lookup returns CDR1 MDHEN and CDR2 SYDVKM. The germline V and J ends were trimmed by 5 bases and 9 bases, with 24 bases remaining between them. CDR3 loop: CASSGGDTSGQGTQYF. In DNA, the CDR3 is TGTGCCAGCAGTGGGGGGGACACCTCAGGGCAAGGGACGCAGTATTTT.

The chain uses TRBV27 and TRBJ2-7, with D possibly being TRBD2 (6 bases). The V gene's germline CDR1 is MNHEY and CDR2 SMNVEV (reference sequence). The CDR3 extends over 12 amino acids. V lost 6 bases, J lost 5 bases, and 11 bases lay in between. CDR3 bases: TGTGCCAGCAGGGGTTGGGGGGACGAGCAGTACTTC. Residues: CASRGWGDEQYF.

Notes on this clone: This may arise from a read error, as a much more abundant clone is one base away. The V and J genes are TRBV7-2 and TRBJ1-4; D is possibly TRBD1 (5 bases). CDR1 and CDR2 from the germline V gene are SGHTA and FQGNSA. The CDR3 extends over 13 amino acids. Trimming took off 3 bases at V and 8 bases at J, with 10 bases between the two ends. DNA for the CDR3: TGTGCCAGCAGCTTTGGGGGTGAGGAAAAACTGTTTTTT. Translated, it gives CASSFGGEEKLFF.

Written as DNA, the CDR3 is TGTGCCAGCAGCCCGGGACTAGAAGAAGAGACCCAGTACTTC. Protein product: CASSPGLEEETQYF. The chain joins TRBV6-1 to TRBJ2-5, with 8 positions matching TRBD2. CDR1 and CDR2 from the germline V gene are MNHNS and SASEGT. The CDR3 has 14 amino acids. V lost 6 bases, J lost 3 bases, and 6 bases stayed unmatched.

Points on this clone: This specimen includes other DNA sequences encoding the same CDR3. This chain joins TRBV19 and TRBJ2-2; the match to TRBD1 covers 9 bases. J gave up 3 bases and V 8 bases, and 4 bases lay outside the gene matches. This CDR3 is built from 14 residues. Germline lookup yields CDR1 LNHDA and CDR2 SQIVND (reference sequence). CDR3 region: CASSGQGYTGELFF. CDR3 nucleotide sequence: TGTGCCAGTTCGGGACAGGGCTACACCGGGGAGCTGTTTTTT. Full variable domain (remainder filled in from reference TRBV19 and TRBJ2-2): DGGITQSPKYLFRKEGQNVTLSCEQNLNHDAMYWYRQDPGQGLRLIYYSQIVNDFQKGDIAEGYSVSREKKESFPLTVTSAQKNPTAFYLCASSGQGYTGELFFGEGSRLTVL.

Of note for this clone: At one of its ends the junction is not consistent with the germline gene, which may arise from a read error. The chain carries TRBV10-3 and TRBJ2-7; 10 bases are shared with TRBD1. The CDR3 runs 12 residues. CDR1 and CDR2 (germline): ENHRY, SYGVKD. This CDR3 reads CAISAAGTGALF. The DNA for the CDR3 is TGTGCCATCAGTGCGGCCGGGACAGGGGCCCTCTTC.

V gene TRBV19 combines with J gene TRBJ2-2; 10 bases are a match to TRBD2. This CDR3 spans 16 amino acids. Germline CDR1 reads LNHDA; CDR2 reads SQIVND (reference sequence). The J segment lost 4 bases and the V segment lost 6 bases, leaving 8 bases of the junction unmatched. CDR3 DNA sequence: TGTGCCAGTAGGGTTGGGATAGCGGGAGGCACCGGGGAGCTGTTTTTT. Protein product: CASRVGIAGGTGELFF.

This clone was counted once. The chain carries TRBV10-1 and TRBJ2-1; the D is unclear. There are 16 residues in the CDR3. Per the germline V gene, CDR1 is WNHNN and CDR2 is SYGVQD (reference sequence). V lost 0 bases to trimming and J lost 6 bases, with 15 bases between them. The CDR3 region is CASSESLQPKPNEQFF. The CDR3 DNA sequence: TGCGCCAGCAGTGAGTCTCTGCAACCAAAGCCCAATGAGCAGTTCTTC.

This sequence joins TRBV19 and TRBJ1-1; TRBD1 aligns across 8 bases. The ends lost 3 bases at V and 2 bases at J; junction bases unmatched: 5. The length of the CDR3 is 15 residues. CDR1 and CDR2 (germline): LNHDA, SQIVND (reference sequence). CDR3 loop: CASSIPGGVNTEAFF. The CDR3 DNA follows: TGTGCCAGTAGTATCCCAGGGGGCGTCAACACTGAAGCTTTCTTT.

This clone was counted a few times. This same CDR3 is encoded by further DNA sequences in the sample. The rearrangement uses TRBV4-3 and TRBJ2-3; 7 bases agree with TRBD2. V lost 0 bases, J lost 5 bases, and 8 bases stayed unmatched. Germline V gives CDR1 LGHNA, CDR2 YSLEER. The CDR3 has 16 amino acids. CDR3: CASSQEGRADLDTQYF. DNA of the CDR3: TGCGCCAGCAGCCAAGAAGGGAGGGCGGACTTAGATACGCAGTATTTT.